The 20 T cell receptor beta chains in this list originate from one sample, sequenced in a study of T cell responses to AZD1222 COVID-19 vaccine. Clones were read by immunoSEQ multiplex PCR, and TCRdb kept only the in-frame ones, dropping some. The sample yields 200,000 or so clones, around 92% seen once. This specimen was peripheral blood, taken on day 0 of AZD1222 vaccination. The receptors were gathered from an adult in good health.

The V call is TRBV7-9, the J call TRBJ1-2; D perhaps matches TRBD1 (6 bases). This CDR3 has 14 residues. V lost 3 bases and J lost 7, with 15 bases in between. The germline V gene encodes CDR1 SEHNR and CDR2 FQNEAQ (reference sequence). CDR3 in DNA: TGTGCCAGCAGCTTTCAGGGGACTCTAGCTGGCTACACCTTC. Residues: CASSFQGTLAGYTF.

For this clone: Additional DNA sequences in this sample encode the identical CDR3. CDR3 protein: CASSPALMNTEAFF. CDR3 DNA: TGTGCCAGCTCACCAGCACTCATGAACACTGAAGCTTTCTTT. The V gene is TRBV18, the J gene TRBJ1-1; D remains unclear. The CDR3 length is 14 residues. Germline V CDR1 and CDR2: KGHSH, LQKENI. V was cut by 2 bases and J by 0 bases, with 7 bases left in between.

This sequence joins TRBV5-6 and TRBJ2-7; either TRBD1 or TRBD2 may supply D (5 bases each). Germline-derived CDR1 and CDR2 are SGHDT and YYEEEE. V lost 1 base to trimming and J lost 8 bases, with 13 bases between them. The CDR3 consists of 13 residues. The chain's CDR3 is CASSLTGPTKQYF. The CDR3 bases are TGTGCCAGCAGCTTGACGGGGCCGACGAAGCAGTACTTC.

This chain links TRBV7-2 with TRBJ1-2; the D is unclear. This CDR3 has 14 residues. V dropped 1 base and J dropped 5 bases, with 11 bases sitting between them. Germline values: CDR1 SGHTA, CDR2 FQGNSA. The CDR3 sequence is CASSLEPRIYGYTF. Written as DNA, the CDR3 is TGTGCCAGCAGCTTAGAGCCAAGAATTTATGGCTACACCTTC.

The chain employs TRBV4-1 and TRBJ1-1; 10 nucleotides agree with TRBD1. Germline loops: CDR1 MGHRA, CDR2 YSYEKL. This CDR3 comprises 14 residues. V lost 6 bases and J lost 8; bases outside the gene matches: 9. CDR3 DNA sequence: TGCGCCAGCAGTTGGGACAGGGGCGGGCGGGAAGCTTTCTTT. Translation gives CASSWDRGGREAFF.

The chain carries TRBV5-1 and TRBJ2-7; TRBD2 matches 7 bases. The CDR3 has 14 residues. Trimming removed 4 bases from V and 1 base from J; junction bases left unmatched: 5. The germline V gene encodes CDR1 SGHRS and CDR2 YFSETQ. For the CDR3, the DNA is TGCGCCAGCAGCGAGGATAGCGGGTCCTACGAGCAGTACTTC. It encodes CASSEDSGSYEQYF.

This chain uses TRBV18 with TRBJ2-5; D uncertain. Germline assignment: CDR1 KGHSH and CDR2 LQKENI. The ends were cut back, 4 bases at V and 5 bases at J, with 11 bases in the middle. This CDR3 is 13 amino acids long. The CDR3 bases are TGTGCCAGCTCACTGAACGAGGCGGAGACCCAGTACTTC. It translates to CASSLNEAETQYF.

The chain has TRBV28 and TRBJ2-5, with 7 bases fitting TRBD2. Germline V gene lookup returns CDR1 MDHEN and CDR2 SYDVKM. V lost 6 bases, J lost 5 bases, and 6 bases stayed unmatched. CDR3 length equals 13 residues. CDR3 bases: TGTGCCAGCAGCTCACTAGCGAGGGAGACCCAGTACTTC. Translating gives CASSSLARETQYF.

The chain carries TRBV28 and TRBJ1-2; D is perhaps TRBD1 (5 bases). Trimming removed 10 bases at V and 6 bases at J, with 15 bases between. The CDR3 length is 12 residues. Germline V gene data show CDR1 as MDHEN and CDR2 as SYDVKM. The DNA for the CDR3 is TGTGCCACGTTCGCCAGGGCGGATGGCTACACCTTC. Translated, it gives CATFARADGYTF.

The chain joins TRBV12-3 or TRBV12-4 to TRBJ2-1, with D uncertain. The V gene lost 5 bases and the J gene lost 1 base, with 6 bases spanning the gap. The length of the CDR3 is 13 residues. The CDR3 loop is CASSIDSYNEQFF. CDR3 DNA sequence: TGTGCCAGCAGTATAGATTCCTACAATGAGCAGTTCTTC.

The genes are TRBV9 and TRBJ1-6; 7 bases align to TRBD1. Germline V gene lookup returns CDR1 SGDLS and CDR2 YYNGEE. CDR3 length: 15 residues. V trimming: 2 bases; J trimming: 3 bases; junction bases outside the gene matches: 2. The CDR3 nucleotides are TGTGCCAGCAGCGTCCGGGACAGCTATAATTCACCCCTCCACTTT. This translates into CASSVRDSYNSPLHF.

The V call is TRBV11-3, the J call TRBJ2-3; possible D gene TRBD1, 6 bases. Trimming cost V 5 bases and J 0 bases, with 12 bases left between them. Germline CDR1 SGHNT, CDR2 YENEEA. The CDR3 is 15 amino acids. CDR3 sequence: CASSRGTHSTDTQYF. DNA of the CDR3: TGTGCCAGCAGCCGAGGGACACACAGCACAGATACGCAGTATTTT.

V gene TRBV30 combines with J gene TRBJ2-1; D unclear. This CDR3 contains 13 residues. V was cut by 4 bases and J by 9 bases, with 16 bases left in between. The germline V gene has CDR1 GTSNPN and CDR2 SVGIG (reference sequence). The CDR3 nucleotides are TGTGCCTGGAAGAGAAACTTACTGGGTGAGCAGTTCTTC. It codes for CAWKRNLLGEQFF.

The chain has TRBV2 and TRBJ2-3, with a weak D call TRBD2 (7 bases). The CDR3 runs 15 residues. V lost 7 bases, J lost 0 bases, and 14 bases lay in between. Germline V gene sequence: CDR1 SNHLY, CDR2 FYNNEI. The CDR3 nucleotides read TGTGCCAGCAAAAAGGGGGGGCCGAGCACAGATACGCAGTATTTT. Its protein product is CASKKGGPSTDTQYF.

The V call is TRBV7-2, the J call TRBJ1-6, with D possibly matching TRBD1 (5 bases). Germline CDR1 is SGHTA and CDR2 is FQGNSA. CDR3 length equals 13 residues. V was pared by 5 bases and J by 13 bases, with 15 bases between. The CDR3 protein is CASSPDGGRPLHF. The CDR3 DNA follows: TGTGCCAGCAGCCCAGATGGGGGAAGGCCCCTCCACTTT.

This CDR3 is CASTTGGSATNEKLFF. The CDR3, as DNA: TGTGCCAGCACCACTGGTGGGTCTGCAACTAATGAAAAACTGTTTTTT. The chain joins TRBV11-3 to TRBJ1-4; the D is unclear. Trimming shortened V by 7 bases and J by 0 bases, and 15 bases separated the two germline ends. Germline V gene lookup returns CDR1 SGHNT and CDR2 YENEEA. The CDR3 extends over 16 amino acids.

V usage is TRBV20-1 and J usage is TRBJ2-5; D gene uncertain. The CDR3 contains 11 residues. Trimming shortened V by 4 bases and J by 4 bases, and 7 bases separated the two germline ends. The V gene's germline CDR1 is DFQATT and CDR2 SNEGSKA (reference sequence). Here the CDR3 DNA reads TGCAGTGCTAAGGAGTTAGAGACCCAGTACTTC. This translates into CSAKELETQYF.

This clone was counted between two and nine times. CDR3 region: CAWSVRTYNSPLHF. In nucleotides, the CDR3 is TGTGCCTGGAGTGTCAGAACCTATAATTCACCCCTCCACTTT. This chain uses TRBV30 with TRBJ1-6; D is unresolved. This CDR3 spans 14 amino acids. V was shortened by 0 bases and J by 2 bases, with 5 bases between the two germline ends. CDR1 is GTSNPN and CDR2 is SVGIG in the germline V gene (reference sequence).

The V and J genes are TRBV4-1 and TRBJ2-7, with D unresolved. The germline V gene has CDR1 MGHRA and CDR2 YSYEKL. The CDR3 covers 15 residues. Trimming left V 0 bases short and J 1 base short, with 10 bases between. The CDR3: CASSQDLGSSYEQYV. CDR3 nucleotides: TGCGCCAGCAGCCAAGATCTCGGCAGTTCCTACGAGCAGTACGTC.

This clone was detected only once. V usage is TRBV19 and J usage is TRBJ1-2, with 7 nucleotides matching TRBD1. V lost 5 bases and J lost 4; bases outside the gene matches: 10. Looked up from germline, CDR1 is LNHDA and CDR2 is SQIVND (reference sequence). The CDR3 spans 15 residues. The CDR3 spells CASSPRQGLGYGYTF. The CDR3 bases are TGTGCCAGTAGTCCTCGACAGGGTCTCGGCTATGGCTACACCTTC.